The clone carrying this TCR beta chain turned up a few times. Its antigen is unknown. The sample is drawn from a study of identical twins. Via MiXCR, TCRdb re-called the 5' RACE reads, giving one row per CDR3 protein. Seen here are hundreds of thousands of distinct CDR3 sequences, roughly 8.6% observed once, and the top ten hold over 2%. In germline, CDR1 is LGHDT, CDR2 YNNKEL (reference sequence). The CDR3 extends over 16 amino acids. Trimming cost V 0 bases and J 8 bases; bases outside gene matches: 7. Study results and caveats: Less excess twin sharing appeared in beta out-of-frame sequences.

A further study also used this sample, focusing on yellow fever vaccine responses in identical twins.

What was sequenced was memory (CD45RO+) T cells sorted from blood. This sequence was found in a young woman in good health. The chain employs TRBV3-1 and TRBJ1-4, with 9 bases fitting TRBD1. The CDR3 loop is CASSQDFGTGTEKLFF. CDR3 coding DNA: TGTGCCAGCAGCCAAGATTTTGGGACAGGGACGGAAAAACTGTTTTTT.